A single sample gave rise to the 13 T cell receptor beta chains below, sequenced in a study of early T cells in non-severe SARS-CoV-2 infection. MiXCR, applied by TCRdb to the 5' RACE reads, yields one record per CDR3 protein. The sample lists tens of thousands of distinct CDR3 sequences; approximately 5.1% were seen once. Sequencing input: whole blood. The receptors stem from an adult who was a healthcare worker with PCR-confirmed SARS-CoV-2 infection or an uninfected control (not recorded which).

In its sample, this clonotype was seen many times. The chain is built from TRBV5-8 and TRBJ1-2, with 9 bases fitting TRBD1. The germline CDR1 and CDR2 sequences are SGHTS and YDEGEE. The CDR3 has 18 residues. Trimming at V came to 0 bases and at J to 6 bases, leaving 15 bases not matched to a gene. As DNA, the CDR3 is TGTGCCAGCAGCTTGGTCAAGATTATACAGGGGGCGAGGAATGGCTACACCTTC. Residues: CASSLVKIIQGARNGYTF.

This clonotype appeared many times. The chain employs TRBV4-1 and TRBJ1-2, with unresolved D. The CDR3 has 13 amino acids. Per germline, CDR1 MGHRA and CDR2 YSYEKL. The V end lost 4 bases, the J end lost 6 bases, and 12 bases lay between the germline ends. CDR3 loop: CASSRMTDNGYTF. CDR3 coding DNA: TGCGCCAGCAGCCGAATGACTGATAATGGCTACACCTTC.

This clonotype was seen many times. This rearrangement joins TRBV20-1 to TRBJ2-7, with 9 positions matching TRBD2. J gave up 3 bases and V 5 bases, and 14 bases lay outside the gene matches. Germline-derived CDR1 and CDR2 are DFQATT and SNEGSKA (reference sequence). The CDR3 is made up of 16 amino acids. The CDR3 region has the DNA TGCAGTGCTTGGGCTAGCGGGGCGCATCAGGTCTACGAGCAGTACTTC. This codes for CSAWASGAHQVYEQYF.

The genes are TRBV27 and TRBJ2-3; 9 nucleotides agree with TRBD2. The CDR3 length is 19 residues. CDR1 is MNHEY and CDR2 is SMNVEV in the germline V gene (reference sequence). V shed 2 bases and J 0 bases; nucleotides not matched to a gene: 12. CDR3 protein: CASSLGLIGGRVSTDTQYF. The CDR3 DNA reads TGTGCCAGCAGTTTAGGCCTTATTGGCGGGAGGGTAAGCACAGATACGCAGTATTTT.

The rearrangement links TRBV12-3 or TRBV12-4 to TRBJ2-1, with TRBD2 matching 11 bases. Trimming cost V 5 bases and J 0 bases; bases outside gene matches: 12. The CDR3 consists of 19 residues. The CDR3: CASSQVGLAERVSYNEQFF. For the CDR3, the DNA is TGTGCCAGCAGTCAAGTGGGACTAGCGGAGAGGGTCTCCTACAATGAGCAGTTCTTC.

This clonotype was detected a few times. The chain employs TRBV29-1 and TRBJ2-3; no definite D call. Between the trimmed V and J ends, which lost 7 bases and 3 bases, there was a span of 17 bases. Germline CDR1 and CDR2: SQVTM and ANQGSEA. The CDR3 covers 14 residues. Here the CDR3 reads CSASSRDSTDTQYF. The DNA for the CDR3 is TGCAGCGCCTCATCTCGAGACTCGACAGATACGCAGTATTTT.

This clonotype occurred many times. The V and J genes are TRBV7-3 and TRBJ2-1, with 7 nucleotides matching TRBD2. The ends lost 2 bases at V and 5 bases at J; junction bases unmatched: 6. Germline CDR1 and CDR2: SGHTA and FQGTGA. CDR3 size: 15 residues. As DNA, the CDR3 is TGTGCCAGCAGCTTAGGCGGGAGAAGCAACAATGAGCAGTTCTTC. Translation: CASSLGGRSNNEQFF. The complete variable domain, with remaining parts taken from reference TRBV7-3 and TRBJ2-1, reads GAGVSQTPSNKVTEKGKYVELRCDPISGHTALYWYRQSLGQGPEFLIYFQGTGAADDSGLPNDRFFAVRPEGSVSTLKIQRTERGDSAVYLCASSLGGRSNNEQFFGPGTRLTVL.

This clonotype was seen many times. The gene calls are TRBV30 and TRBJ1-5, with TRBD1 matching 7 bases. The germline V gene has CDR1 GTSNPN and CDR2 SVGIG (reference sequence). V lost 3 bases to trimming and J lost 0 bases; unmatched junction nucleotides: 5. The CDR3 spans 15 residues. The CDR3 DNA reads TGTGCCTGGAGGGACAGGCGAGGTAGCAATCAGCCCCAGCATTTT. Protein sequence: CAWRDRRGSNQPQHF.

This clonotype was observed at least ten times. V usage is TRBV12-3 or TRBV12-4 and J usage is TRBJ2-7, with D tentatively TRBD1 or TRBD2 (5 bases each). V lost 5 bases and J lost 2, with 13 bases in between. The CDR3 consists of 14 residues. CDR3 DNA: TGTGCCAGCAGTCGGACCGGGACCCCCTACGAGCAGTACTTC. The encoded protein is CASSRTGTPYEQYF.

There are a few counts of this clonotype. The gene calls are TRBV7-3 and TRBJ1-1, with 7 bases identical to TRBD1. After removal of 4 bases from V and 9 bases from J, the junction contained 8 bases not matched to a gene. Germline V gene lookup returns CDR1 SGHTA and CDR2 FQGTGA. This CDR3 is built from 13 residues. The CDR3 DNA follows: TGTGCCAGCAGCTCTCAGGGGGGTCAAAAAGCTTTCTTT. Its translation: CASSSQGGQKAFF.

This clonotype was counted ten times or more. The chain links TRBV3-1 to TRBJ2-7, with 11 nucleotides matching TRBD2. Trimming removed 5 bases from V and 3 bases from J; junction bases left unmatched: 6. The CDR3 length is 15 residues. Germline V lookup: CDR1 LGHDT, CDR2 YNNKEL (reference sequence). The CDR3 nucleotides read TGTGCCAGCAGCTTGACTAGCGGGATGATCTACGAGCAGTACTTC. It codes for CASSLTSGMIYEQYF.

The sample holds many counts of this clonotype. This CDR3 is CASSLGSGQPQHF. The DNA of the CDR3 is TGTGCCAGCAGCTTAGGTTCTGGTCAGCCCCAGCATTTT. V usage is TRBV11-2 and J usage is TRBJ1-5, with D unclear. The CDR3 runs 13 residues. Germline V CDR1 and CDR2: SGHAT, FQNNGV. The V and J ends lost 1 base and 6 bases respectively, with 7 bases between them.

This clonotype was counted ten times or more. The chain carries TRBV15 and TRBJ2-7; weak D call: TRBD2 (6 bases). CDR1 LNHNV and CDR2 YYDKDF come from the germline V gene (reference sequence). The CDR3 covers 16 residues. Trimming took 5 bases from V and 0 from J, leaving 17 bases between them. For the CDR3, the DNA is TGTGCCACCAGCGACCCTAGCGCACAGACCTCCTACGAGCAGTACTTC. Its translation is CATSDPSAQTSYEQYF.